Reported below is one TCR beta chain. The antigen is unknown. As to time point: baseline pretreatment blood. Stated treatment: 15 Gy SBRT to primary tumor, nephrectomy 4 weeks later. Blood was sampled at baseline, 2 weeks and 4 weeks after SBRT. Clear cell pathology was present in this patient's renal cell carcinoma. The data are from a study of radiation and T cells in renal cell carcinoma. Study observations and caveats: Without pretreatment biopsies, baseline tumor clonotype presence was undetermined.

Germline CDR1 and CDR2: LGHNA and YSLEER. This CDR3 spans 14 amino acids. Trimming cost V 1 base and J 1 base, with 7 bases left between them. This table comes from immunoSEQ multiplex PCR, and its TCRdb copy is limited to in-frame clones, with some not included. This sample has about 160,000 clones, with about 85% found just once. The clonotype was recovered from a woman aged 70-85 years with renal cell carcinoma. Sequencing was performed on blood, taken from a patient whose treatment included radiotherapy and nephrectomy. The V gene is TRBV4-3, the J gene TRBJ1-1, with D unresolved. CDR3 protein: CASSQVAGNTEAFF. CDR3 DNA sequence: TGCGCCAGCAGCCAAGTCGCAGGGAACACTGAAGCTTTCTTT.